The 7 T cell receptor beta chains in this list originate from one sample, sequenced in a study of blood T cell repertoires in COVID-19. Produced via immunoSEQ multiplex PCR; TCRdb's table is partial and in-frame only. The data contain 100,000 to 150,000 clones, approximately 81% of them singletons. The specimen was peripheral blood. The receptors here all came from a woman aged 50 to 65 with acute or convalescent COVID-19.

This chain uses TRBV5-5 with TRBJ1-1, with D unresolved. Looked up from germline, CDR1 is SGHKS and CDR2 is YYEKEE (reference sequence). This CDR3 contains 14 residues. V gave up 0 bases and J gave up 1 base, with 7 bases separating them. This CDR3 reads CASSLERGNTEAFF. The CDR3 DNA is TGTGCCAGCAGCTTGGAGCGGGGGAACACTGAAGCTTTCTTT.

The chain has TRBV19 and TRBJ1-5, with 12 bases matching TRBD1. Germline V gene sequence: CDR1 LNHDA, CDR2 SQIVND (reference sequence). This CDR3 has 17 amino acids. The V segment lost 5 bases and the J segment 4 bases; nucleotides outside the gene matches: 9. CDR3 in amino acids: CASSSPGQGAHNQPQHF. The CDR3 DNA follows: TGTGCCAGTAGTTCCCCGGGACAGGGGGCGCATAATCAGCCCCAGCATTTT.

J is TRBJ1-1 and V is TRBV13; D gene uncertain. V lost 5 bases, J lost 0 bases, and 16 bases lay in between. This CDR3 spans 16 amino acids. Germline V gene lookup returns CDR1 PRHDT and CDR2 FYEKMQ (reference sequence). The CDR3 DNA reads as TGTGCCAGCAGCCTAGAATCTCCGGGGTTGAACACTGAAGCTTTCTTT. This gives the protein CASSLESPGLNTEAFF.

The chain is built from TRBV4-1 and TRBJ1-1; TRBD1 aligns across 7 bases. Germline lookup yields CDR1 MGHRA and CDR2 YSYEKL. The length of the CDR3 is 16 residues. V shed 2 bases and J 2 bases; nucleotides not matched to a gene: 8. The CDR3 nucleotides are TGCGCCAGCAGCCAACCTTCGGGACAGATTAACACTGAAGCTTTCTTT. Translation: CASSQPSGQINTEAFF.

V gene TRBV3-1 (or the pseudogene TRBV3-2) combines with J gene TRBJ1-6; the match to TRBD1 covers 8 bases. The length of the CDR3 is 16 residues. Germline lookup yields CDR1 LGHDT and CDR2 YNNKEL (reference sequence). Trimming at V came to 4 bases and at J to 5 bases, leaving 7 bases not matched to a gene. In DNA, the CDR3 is TGTGCCAGCAGCCCGACAGGGGAGGGGAATAATTCACCCCTCCACTTT. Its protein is CASSPTGEGNNSPLHF.

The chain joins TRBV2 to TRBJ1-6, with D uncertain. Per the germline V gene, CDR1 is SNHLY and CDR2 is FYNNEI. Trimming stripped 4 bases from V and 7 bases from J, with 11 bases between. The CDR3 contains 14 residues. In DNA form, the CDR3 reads TGTGCCAGCAGTGTTGCGGTTCGGAATTCACCCCTCCACTTT. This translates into CASSVAVRNSPLHF.

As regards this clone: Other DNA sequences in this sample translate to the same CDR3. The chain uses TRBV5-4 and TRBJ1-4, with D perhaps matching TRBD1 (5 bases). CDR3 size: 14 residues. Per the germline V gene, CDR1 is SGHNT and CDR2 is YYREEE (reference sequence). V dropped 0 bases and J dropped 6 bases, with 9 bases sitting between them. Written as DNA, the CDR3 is TGTGCCAGCAGCTTGGGCGTAGGGGATGAAAAACTGTTTTTT. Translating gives CASSLGVGDEKLFF. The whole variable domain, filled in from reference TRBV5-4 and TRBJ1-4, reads ETGVTQSPTHLIKTRGQQVTLRCSSQSGHNTVSWYQQALGQGPQFIFQYYREEENGRGNFPPRFSGLQFPNYSSELNVNALELDDSALYLCASSLGVGDEKLFFGSGTQLSVL.